These 6 T cell receptor beta chains originate from one sample sequenced in a study of blood T cell repertoires in COVID-19. Profiled with immunoSEQ multiplex PCR; TCRdb holds only in-frame clones, not every one. The table has almost 250,000 clones, more than 70% seen once. Source material: peripheral blood. The receptors come from a woman over 75 with COVID-19, enrolled during active disease.

This clone was seen just once. V and J are TRBV18 and TRBJ1-2; 8 nucleotides line up with TRBD1. V was pared by 3 bases and J by 7 bases, with 10 bases of the junction left unmatched. Per germline, CDR1 KGHSH and CDR2 LQKENI. The CDR3 extends over 15 amino acids. CDR3 protein: CASSPSSRGQVGYTF. CDR3 nucleotide sequence: TGTGCCAGCTCACCTAGCTCCAGGGGGCAGGTTGGCTACACCTTC.

The rearrangement links TRBV27 to TRBJ1-6; TRBD1 matches at 9 bases. Germline CDR1 MNHEY, CDR2 SMNVEV (reference sequence). V gave up 5 bases and J gave up 9 bases; unmatched junction bases: 5. The CDR3 length is 14 residues. The CDR3 nucleotides are TGTGCCAGCAGTGTCCGGGACAGGGCTTCACCCCTCCACTTT. This encodes CASSVRDRASPLHF.

The chain is built from TRBV4-2 and TRBJ1-1; 9 nucleotides align to TRBD1. The germline gives CDR1 LGHNA, CDR2 YNFKEQ. J was trimmed by 8 bases and V by 2 bases; bases with no gene match: 12. The CDR3 runs 16 residues. Here the CDR3 DNA reads TGTGCCAGCAGCCAAAATGCCGGGACAGGGATTGGAGAAGCTTTCTTT. This gives the protein CASSQNAGTGIGEAFF.

The V gene is TRBV11-2, the J gene TRBJ2-1; 10 bases are a match to TRBD2. Germline V CDR1 and CDR2: SGHAT, FQNNGV. CDR3 length: 17 amino acids. V lost 1 base to trimming and J lost 4 bases; unmatched junction nucleotides: 7. CDR3 bases: TGTGCCAGCAGCTTAGTCCCTAGCGGGGGCATTTACAATGAGCAGTTCTTC. This encodes CASSLVPSGGIYNEQFF.

The chain has TRBV9 and TRBJ2-7; TRBD2 aligns across 9 bases. The V segment lost 4 bases and the J segment 5 bases; nucleotides outside the gene matches: 10. The CDR3 is 15 residues long. Germline CDR1 is SGDLS and CDR2 is YYNGEE. The CDR3 DNA follows: TGTGCCAGCAGCCCCCGACTAGCGGTAATGGACGAGCAGTACGTC. Its translation: CASSPRLAVMDEQYV.

The V and J genes are TRBV24-1 and TRBJ1-5; weak D call: TRBD1 (5 bases). Germline-derived CDR1 and CDR2 are KGHDR and SFDVKD. V was pared by 2 bases and J by 1 base, with 8 bases between. The CDR3 sequence is 15 residues long. CDR3 in amino acids: CATSDSGLSNQPQHF. The CDR3 DNA reads as TGTGCCACCAGTGATTCAGGGTTAAGCAATCAGCCCCAGCATTTT.